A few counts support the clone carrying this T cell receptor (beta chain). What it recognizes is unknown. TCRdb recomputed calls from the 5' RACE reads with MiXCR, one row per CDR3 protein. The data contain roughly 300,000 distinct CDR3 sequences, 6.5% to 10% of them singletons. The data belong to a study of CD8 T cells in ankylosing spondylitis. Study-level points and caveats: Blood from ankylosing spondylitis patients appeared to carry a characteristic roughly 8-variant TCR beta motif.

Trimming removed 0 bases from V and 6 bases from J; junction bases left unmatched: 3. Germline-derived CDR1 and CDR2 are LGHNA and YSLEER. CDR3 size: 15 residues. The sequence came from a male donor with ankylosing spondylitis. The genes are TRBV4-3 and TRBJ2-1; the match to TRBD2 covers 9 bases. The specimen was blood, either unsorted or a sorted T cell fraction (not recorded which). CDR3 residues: CASSQEGAGGNEQFF. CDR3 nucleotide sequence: TGCGCCAGCAGCCAAGAAGGAGCGGGAGGCAATGAGCAGTTCTTC.